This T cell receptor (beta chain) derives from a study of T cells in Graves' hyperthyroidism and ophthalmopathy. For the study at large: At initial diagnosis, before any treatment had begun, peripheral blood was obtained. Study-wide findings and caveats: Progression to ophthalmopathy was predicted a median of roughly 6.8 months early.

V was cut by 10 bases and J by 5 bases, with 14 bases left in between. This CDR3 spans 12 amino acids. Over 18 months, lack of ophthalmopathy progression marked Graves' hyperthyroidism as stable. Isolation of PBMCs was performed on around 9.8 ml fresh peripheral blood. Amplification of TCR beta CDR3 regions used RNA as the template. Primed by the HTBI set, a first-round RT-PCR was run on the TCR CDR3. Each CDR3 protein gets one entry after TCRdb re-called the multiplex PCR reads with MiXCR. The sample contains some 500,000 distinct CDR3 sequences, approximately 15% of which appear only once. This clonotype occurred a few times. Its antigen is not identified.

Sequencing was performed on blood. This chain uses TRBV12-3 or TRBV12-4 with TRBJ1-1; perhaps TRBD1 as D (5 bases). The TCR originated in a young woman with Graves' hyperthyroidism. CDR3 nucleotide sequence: TGTGCCACCTCCGGGGGTAGGACTGAAGCTTTCTTT. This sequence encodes CATSGGRTEAFF.